The clone carrying this T cell receptor (beta chain) was seen many times. Its matching antigen is unknown. The sample belongs to a study of metastatic and nonmetastatic thyroid tumors. In the study overall: A comparison of repertoires was made across blood and tumor or nodule tissue from malignant and benign thyroid patients.

Study results and limitations: Across blood and tumor, TCR beta diversity in malignant thyroid tumors was reportedly significantly higher than in benign nodules.

Authors' analysis steps: Built for papillary thyroid cancer, a distant-metastasis classifier drew on CDR3 differences across clinicopathological groups. TCRdb reprocessed the PCR reads via MiXCR. TCRdb, rather than the study authors, made the V and J calls. The table lists 70,000 or so clones, 13% to 15% of them singletons. The entire patient cohort was treatment-naive prior to thyroid surgery. Trimming removed 1 base from V and 8 bases from J, with 15 bases in between. CDR1 and CDR2 from the germline V gene are SGHDN and FVKESK. The CDR3 runs 14 residues. This chain joins TRBV14 and TRBJ2-7; D is perhaps TRBD2 (5 bases). This clonotype was sampled from a male donor with papillary thyroid cancer or a benign thyroid nodule (not recorded which). Some clones in this sample may be carry-over from other donors' samples. The sequencing sample was made of blood. CDR3 protein: CASSQGGLGFKQYV. In nucleotides, the CDR3 is TGTGCCAGCAGCCAAGGAGGGCTAGGATTCAAGCAGTACGTC.